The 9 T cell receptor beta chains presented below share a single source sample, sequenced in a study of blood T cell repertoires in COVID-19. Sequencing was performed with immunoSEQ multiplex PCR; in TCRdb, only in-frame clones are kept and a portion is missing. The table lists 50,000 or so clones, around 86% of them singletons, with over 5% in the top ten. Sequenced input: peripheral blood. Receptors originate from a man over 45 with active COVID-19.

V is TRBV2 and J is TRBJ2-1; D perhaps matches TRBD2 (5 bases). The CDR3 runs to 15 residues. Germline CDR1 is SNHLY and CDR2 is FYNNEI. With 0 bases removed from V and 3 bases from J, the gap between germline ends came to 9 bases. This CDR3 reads CASSEAQTNYNEQFF. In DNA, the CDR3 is TGTGCCAGCAGTGAAGCACAGACTAACTACAATGAGCAGTTCTTC.

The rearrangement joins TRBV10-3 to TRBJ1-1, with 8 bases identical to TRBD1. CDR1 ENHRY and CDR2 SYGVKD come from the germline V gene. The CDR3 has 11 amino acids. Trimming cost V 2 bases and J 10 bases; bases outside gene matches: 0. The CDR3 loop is CAISEDRGAFF. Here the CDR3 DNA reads TGTGCCATCAGTGAGGACAGGGGAGCTTTCTTT.

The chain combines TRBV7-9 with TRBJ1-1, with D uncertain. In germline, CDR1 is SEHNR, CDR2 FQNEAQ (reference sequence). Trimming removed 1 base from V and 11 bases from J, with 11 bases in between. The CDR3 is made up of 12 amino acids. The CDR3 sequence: CASSLVGRLAFF. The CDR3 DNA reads TGTGCCAGCAGCTTAGTGGGCAGGTTGGCTTTCTTT.

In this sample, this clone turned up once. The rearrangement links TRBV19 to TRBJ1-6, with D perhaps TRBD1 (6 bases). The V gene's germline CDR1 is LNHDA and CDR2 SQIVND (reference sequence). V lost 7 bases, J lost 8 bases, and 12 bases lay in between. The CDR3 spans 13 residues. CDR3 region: CASKQGPYSPLHF. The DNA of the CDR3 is TGTGCCAGTAAGCAGGGGCCCTATTCACCCCTCCACTTT.

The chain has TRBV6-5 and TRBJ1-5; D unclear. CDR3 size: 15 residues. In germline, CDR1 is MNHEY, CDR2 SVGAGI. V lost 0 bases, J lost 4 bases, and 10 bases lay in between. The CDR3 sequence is CASSYSISSNQPQHF. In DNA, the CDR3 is TGTGCCAGCAGTTACTCGATTTCTAGTAATCAGCCCCAGCATTTT.

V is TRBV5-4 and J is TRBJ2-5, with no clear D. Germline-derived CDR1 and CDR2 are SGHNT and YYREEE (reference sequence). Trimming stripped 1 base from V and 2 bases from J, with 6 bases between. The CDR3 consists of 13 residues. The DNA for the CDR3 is TGTGCCAGCAGCTTGACAGTTCAAGAGACCCAGTACTTC. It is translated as CASSLTVQETQYF. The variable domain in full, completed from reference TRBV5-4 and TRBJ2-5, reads ETGVTQSPTHLIKTRGQQVTLRCSSQSGHNTVSWYQQALGQGPQFIFQYYREEENGRGNFPPRFSGLQFPNYSSELNVNALELDDSALYLCASSLTVQETQYFGPGTRLLVL.

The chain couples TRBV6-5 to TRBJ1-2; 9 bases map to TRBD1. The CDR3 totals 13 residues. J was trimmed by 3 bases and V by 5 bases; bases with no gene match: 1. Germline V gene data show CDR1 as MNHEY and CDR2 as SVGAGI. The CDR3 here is CASSRQGDYGYTF. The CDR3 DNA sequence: TGTGCCAGCAGTCGACAGGGGGACTATGGCTACACCTTC.

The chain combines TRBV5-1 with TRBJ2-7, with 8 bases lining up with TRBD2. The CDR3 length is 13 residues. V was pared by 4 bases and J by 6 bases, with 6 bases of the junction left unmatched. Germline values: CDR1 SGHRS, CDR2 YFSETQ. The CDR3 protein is CASSDSTSGEQYF. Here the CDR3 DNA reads TGCGCCAGCAGCGACAGCACTAGCGGCGAGCAGTACTTC.

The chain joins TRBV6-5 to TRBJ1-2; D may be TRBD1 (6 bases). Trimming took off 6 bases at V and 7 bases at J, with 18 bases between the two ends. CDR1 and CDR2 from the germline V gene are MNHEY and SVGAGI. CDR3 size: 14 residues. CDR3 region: CASRNLQGLGGYTF. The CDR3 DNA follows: TGTGCCAGCAGGAATCTACAGGGCTTAGGTGGCTACACCTTC.